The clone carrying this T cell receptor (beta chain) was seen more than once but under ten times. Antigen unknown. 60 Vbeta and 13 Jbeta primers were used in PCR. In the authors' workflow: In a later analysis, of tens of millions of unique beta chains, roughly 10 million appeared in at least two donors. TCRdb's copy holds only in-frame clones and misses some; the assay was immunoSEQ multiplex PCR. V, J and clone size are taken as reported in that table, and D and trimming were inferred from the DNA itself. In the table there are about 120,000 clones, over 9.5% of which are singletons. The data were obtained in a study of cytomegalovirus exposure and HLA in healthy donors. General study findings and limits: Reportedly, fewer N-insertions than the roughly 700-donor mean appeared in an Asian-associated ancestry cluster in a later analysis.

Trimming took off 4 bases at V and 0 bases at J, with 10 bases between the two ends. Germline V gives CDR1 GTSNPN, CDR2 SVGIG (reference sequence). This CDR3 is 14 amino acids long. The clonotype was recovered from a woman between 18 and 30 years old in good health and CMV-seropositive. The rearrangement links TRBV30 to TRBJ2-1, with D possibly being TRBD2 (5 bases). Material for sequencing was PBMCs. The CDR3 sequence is CAWTSGDSYNEQFF. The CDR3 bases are TGTGCCTGGACGAGCGGAGACTCCTACAATGAGCAGTTCTTC.